This T cell receptor beta chain originates from a study of CD8 T cells in ankylosing spondylitis. To note about this clonotype: The antigen is not known.

Unmatched junction bases numbered 2, after V lost 0 bases and J lost 4 bases. The CDR3 is made up of 15 amino acids. Germline V gives CDR1 LGHNA, CDR2 YSLEER. MiXCR, applied by TCRdb to the 5' RACE reads, yields one record per CDR3 protein. The sample holds more than 650,000 distinct CDR3 sequences, about an eighth seen once. Findings and limits, study-wide: Within peripheral blood, clones linked to disease were CD8+ and relatively rare. About 8 highly homologous variants made up a TCR beta motif that seemed to typify ankylosing spondylitis blood.

The V call is TRBV4-3, the J call TRBJ2-1; the match to TRBD2 covers 8 bases. The TCR was taken from a male donor with ankylosing spondylitis. Sequencing was performed on blood, either unsorted or a sorted T cell fraction (not recorded which). Here the CDR3 DNA reads TGCGCCAGCAGCCAAGAAGCGGGGGCTTACAATGAGCAGTTCTTC. This codes for CASSQEAGAYNEQFF.